The clone carrying this TCR beta chain has only a few counts. The data were taken from a study of blood T cells in healthy people across ages. Together with a sample-barcoded 5' primer, a J-beta primer mix was included in a second PCR lasting roughly 6 to 12 cycles. TCRdb used MiXCR to reprocess the 5' RACE reads, holding one entry per CDR3 protein. The sample lists about a million distinct CDR3 sequences, about 48% occurring once. After removal of 2 bases from V and 3 bases from J, the junction contained 7 bases not matched to a gene. The germline V gene encodes CDR1 LGHNA and CDR2 YNFKEQ. There are 17 residues in the CDR3.

This TCR was recovered from a man aged 25 to 45 in good health. The V and J genes are TRBV4-2 and TRBJ2-1; the match to TRBD1 covers 10 bases. The sequenced material came from blood. Written as DNA, the CDR3 is TGTGCCAGCAGCCAATCCGGGACAGGGGAATTCTACAATGAGCAGTTCTTC. Its protein product is CASSQSGTGEFYNEQFF.